The source of this TCR beta chain is a study of shared clonotypes between healthy human individuals. Study-wide background: Plates per donor: three CD4 naive, three CD4 memory, two CD8 naive, one CD8 memory. Study-wide points: Clonotypes which were not shared had lower generation probabilities than clonotypes that all four donors shared.

CD8 cells classed as naive were CD45RO-negative and positively selected for CCR7, excluding terminally differentiated effector memory CD45RA+ cells. V dropped 4 bases and J dropped 5; count of bases not matched to a gene: 4. Germline V lookup: CDR1 SGDLS, CDR2 YYNGEE. The length of the CDR3 is 14 residues. Authors' analysis steps: ImmunoSEQ output lacked quality scores and full-length reads, limiting matched filtering. The assay was immunoSEQ multiplex PCR, and TCRdb's table has in-frame clones only and misses some. V, J and clone size derive from that table, while D and trimming were established from the DNA sequence. Found here are about 870,000 clones, 80% to 95% of them singletons; the top ten hold under 30%. Points on this clone: What it binds is unknown.

J is TRBJ1-5 and V is TRBV9, with TRBD1 matching over 9 bases. Material for sequencing was naive CD8+ T cells sorted from blood. The sequence was collected from a man younger than 45 in good health. The CDR3 is CASSPGQGYQPQHF. The CDR3 bases are TGTGCCAGCAGCCCGGGACAGGGCTATCAGCCCCAGCATTTT.